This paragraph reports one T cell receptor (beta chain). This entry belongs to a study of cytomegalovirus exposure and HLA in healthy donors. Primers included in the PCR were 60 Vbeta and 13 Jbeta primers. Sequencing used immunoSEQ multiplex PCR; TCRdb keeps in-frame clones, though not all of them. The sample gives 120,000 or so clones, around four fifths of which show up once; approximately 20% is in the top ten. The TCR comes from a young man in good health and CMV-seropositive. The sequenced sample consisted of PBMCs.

The CDR3 region is CASSSDGTGNGYTF. CDR3 bases: TGTGCCAGCAGTTCCGACGGGACAGGGAATGGCTACACCTTC. V usage is TRBV6-5 and J usage is TRBJ1-2; 9 bases fit TRBD1. This CDR3 is 14 amino acids long. The V and J ends lost 4 bases and 6 bases, in that order; junction bases with no gene match: 6. Germline CDR1 reads MNHEY; CDR2 reads SVGAGI.